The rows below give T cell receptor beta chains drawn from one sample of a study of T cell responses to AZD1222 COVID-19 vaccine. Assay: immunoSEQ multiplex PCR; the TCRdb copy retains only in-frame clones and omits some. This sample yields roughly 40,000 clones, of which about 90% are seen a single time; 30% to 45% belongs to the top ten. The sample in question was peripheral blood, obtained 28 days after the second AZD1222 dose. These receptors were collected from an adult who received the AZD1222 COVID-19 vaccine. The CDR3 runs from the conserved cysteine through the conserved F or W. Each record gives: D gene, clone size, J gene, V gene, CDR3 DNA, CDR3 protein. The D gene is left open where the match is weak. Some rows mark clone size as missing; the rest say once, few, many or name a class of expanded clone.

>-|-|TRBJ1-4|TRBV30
TGTGCCTGGAGTTTAAGTGAAAAACTGTTTTTT
CAWSLSEKLFF
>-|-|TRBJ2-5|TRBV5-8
TGTGCCAGCAGCTTGGGCACAGTCCGGGAGACCCAGTACTTC
CASSLGTVRETQYF
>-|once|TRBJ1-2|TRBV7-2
TGTGCCAGCAGAGAAGGGGTGTATGGCTACACCTTC
CASREGVYGYTF
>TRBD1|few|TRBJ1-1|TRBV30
TGTGCCTGGGAGACAGGGGCGAACACTGAAGCTTTCTTT
CAWETGANTEAFF
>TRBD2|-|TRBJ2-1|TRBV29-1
TGCAGCGTTGAAGATAATAGCGGGTGGGAGCAGTTCTTC
CSVEDNSGWEQFF
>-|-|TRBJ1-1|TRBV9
TGTGCCAGCAGCGTAGCACAGCAGAACACTGAAGCTTTCTTT
CASSVAQQNTEAFF
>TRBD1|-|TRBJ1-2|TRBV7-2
TGTGCCACCAAGACCGGGACAGAGACGTGGGGCTACACCTTC
CATKTGTETWGYTF
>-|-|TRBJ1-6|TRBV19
TGTGCCAGCGGACGGCGGGACTCACCCCTCCACTTT
CASGRRDSPLHF
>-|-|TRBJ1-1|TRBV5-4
TGTGCCAGCAGCTTGGGGCAGGGAATAGGGACTGAAGCTTTCTTT
CASSLGQGIGTEAFF
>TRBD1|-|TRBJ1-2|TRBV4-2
TGTGCCAGCAGCCCTGGACAGGGCTCCCCTGGCTACACCTTC
CASSPGQGSPGYTF
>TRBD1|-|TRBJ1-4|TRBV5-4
TGTGCCAGCAGCTGGACCACAGGGGGCACTAATGAAAAACTGTTTTTT
CASSWTTGGTNEKLFF
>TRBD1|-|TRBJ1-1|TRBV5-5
TGTGCCAGCAGCCCCGGGACAGGCAGAAACACTGAAGCTTTCTTT
CASSPGTGRNTEAFF
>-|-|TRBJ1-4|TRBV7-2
TGTGCCAGCAGCTTAGTCGGGGGGGCTTCTAATGAAAAACTGTTTTTT
CASSLVGGASNEKLFF
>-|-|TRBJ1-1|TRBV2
TGTGCCAGCAGTGAAATCACATCAGCTTTCTTT
CASSEITSAFF
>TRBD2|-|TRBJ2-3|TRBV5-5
TGTGCCAGCAGCTTGGGCGGGGGGGCCACAGATACGCAGTATTTT
CASSLGGGATDTQYF
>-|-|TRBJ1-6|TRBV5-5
TGTGCCAGCATCCCATCGGGCTCGAGCTCCTATAATTCACCCCTCCACTTT
CASIPSGSSSYNSPLHF
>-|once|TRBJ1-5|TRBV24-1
TGTGCCACCAGTGCCGGGGGTGTCGGTCAGCCCCAGCATTTT
CATSAGGVGQPQHF
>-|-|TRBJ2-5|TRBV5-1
TGCGCCAGCAGCTTCGGGGAGACCCAGTACTTC
CASSFGETQYF
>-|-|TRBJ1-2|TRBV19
TGTGCCAGTAGTATGGGGCGGCGGGCGAACTTCGGCTACACCTTC
CASSMGRRANFGYTF
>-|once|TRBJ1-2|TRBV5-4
TGTGCCAGCAGCTTGAAGGGGGTCGGGTACTATGGCTACACCTTC
CASSLKGVGYYGYTF
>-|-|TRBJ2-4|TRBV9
TGTGCCAGCAGCGCCCAGGGCCCCGGCATTCAGTACTTC
CASSAQGPGIQYF
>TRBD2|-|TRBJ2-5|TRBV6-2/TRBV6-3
TGTGCCAGCAGTTACGTGGCTAGCGGGGGGAAGACCCAGTACTTC
CASSYVASGGKTQYF
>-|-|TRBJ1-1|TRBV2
TGTGCCACTTCAACAGGCATGAACACTGAAGCTTTCTTT
CATSTGMNTEAFF
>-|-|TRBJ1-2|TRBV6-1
TGTGCCAGCAGTGAAGCAACGGGGGCTGGATATGGCTACACCTTC
CASSEATGAGYGYTF
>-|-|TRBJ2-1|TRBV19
TGTGCCAGCCTCCCGTACGGGGGCAATGAGCAGTTCTTC
CASLPYGGNEQFF
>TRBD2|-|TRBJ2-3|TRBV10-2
TGCGCCAGCAGTGAGAAGGGTCTAGCGGGGGTAGATAGCACAGATACGCAGTATTTT
CASSEKGLAGVDSTDTQYF
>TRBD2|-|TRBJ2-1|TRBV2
TGTGCCAGCAGTTCCCGATTAGCGTTTGGGGGGGAAAGCTCCTACAATGAGCAGTTCTTC
CASSSRLAFGGESSYNEQFF
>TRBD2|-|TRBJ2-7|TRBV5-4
TGTGCCAGCCATAGGTCGGGGGGGACCTACGAGCAGTACTTC
CASHRSGGTYEQYF
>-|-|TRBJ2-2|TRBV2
TGTGCCAGCACAGGACTCTTCGCCGGGGAGCTGTTTTTT
CASTGLFAGELFF
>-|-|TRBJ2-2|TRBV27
TGTGCCGCCCAGGAGAGTTTATCGAACACCGGGGAGCTGTTTTTT
CAAQESLSNTGELFF
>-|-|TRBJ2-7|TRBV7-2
TGTGCCAGCAGCTTAGGGGGTTTGGGAGAGCAGTACTTC
CASSLGGLGEQYF
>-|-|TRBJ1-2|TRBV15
TGTGCCACCAGCACCTACCCCGGGGGCCGGTTGGGAGGCTACACCTTC
CATSTYPGGRLGGYTF
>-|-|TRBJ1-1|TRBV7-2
TGTGCCAGCAGCTTCTACCCTTCAGGAAACACTGAAGCTTTCTTT
CASSFYPSGNTEAFF
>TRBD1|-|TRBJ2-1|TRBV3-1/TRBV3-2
TGTGCCAGCAGCCCAGGGGACAGGGTAGATGAGCAGTTCTTC
CASSPGDRVDEQFF
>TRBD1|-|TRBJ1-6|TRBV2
TGTGCCAGCAGTCCAGGGGGAACCTATAATTCACCCCTCCACTTT
CASSPGGTYNSPLHF
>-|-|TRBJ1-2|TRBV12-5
TGTGCTAGTGATTTTCCGGGCCTGGTTAACTATGGCTACACCTTC
CASDFPGLVNYGYTF
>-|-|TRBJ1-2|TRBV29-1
TGCAGCGTTGGACGGTTTAACTATGGCTACACCTTC
CSVGRFNYGYTF
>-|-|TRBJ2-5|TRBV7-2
TGTGCCAGCAGCCAGCGACAAGGGTGGGAGACCCAGTACTTC
CASSQRQGWETQYF
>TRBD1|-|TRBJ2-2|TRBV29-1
TGCAGCGCTCTGGACAGGGCCACCGGGGAGCTGTTTTTT
CSALDRATGELFF
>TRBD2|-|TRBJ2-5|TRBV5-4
TGTGCCAGCAGCTTGAGACTAGCGGGGGGCCGGGGGCAAGAGACCCAGTACTTC
CASSLRLAGGRGQETQYF
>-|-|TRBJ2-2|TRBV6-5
TGTGCCAGCAGGGTCTCGAACACCGGGGAGCTGTTTTTT
CASRVSNTGELFF
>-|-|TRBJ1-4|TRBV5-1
TGCGCCAGCAGCTCCGAAGGACGCATATTCGAAAAACTGTTTTTT
CASSSEGRIFEKLFF
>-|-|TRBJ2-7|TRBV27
TGTGCCAGCAGTGGAAGGAGCGGCGAGCAGTACTTC
CASSGRSGEQYF
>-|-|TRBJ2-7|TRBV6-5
TGTGCCAGCAGTTACTCGACGGGGCAGGGCTCCTACGAGCAGTACTTC
CASSYSTGQGSYEQYF
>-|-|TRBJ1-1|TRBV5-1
TGCGCCAGCAGCTTGGAGGAAGGGAGGCCGAACACTGAAGCTTTCTTT
CASSLEEGRPNTEAFF
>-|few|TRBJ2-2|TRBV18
TGTGCCAGCTCACCATACCTAGGGCGCCGGGCCACCGGGGAGCTGTTTTTT
CASSPYLGRRATGELFF
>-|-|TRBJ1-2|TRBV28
TGTGCCAGCAGTTTAGGGTGGGAGAGCTACACCTTC
CASSLGWESYTF
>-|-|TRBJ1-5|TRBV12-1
TGTGCCAGCAGCTTCTATATCGCGGGACAGGGGGACCAGCCCCAGCATTTT
CASSFYIAGQGDQPQHF
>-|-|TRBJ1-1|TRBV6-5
TGTGCCAGCAAACGGAGCTTTTACACTGAAGCTTTCTTT
CASKRSFYTEAFF
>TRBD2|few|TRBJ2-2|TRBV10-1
TGCGCCAGCAGTGAGACCCTAGCGGGGGGTCCATCCACCGGGGAGCTGTTTTTT
CASSETLAGGPSTGELFF
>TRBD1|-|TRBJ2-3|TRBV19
TGTGCCAGTAGTATGGGTTTCGGGACAGGGGGCGCAGATACGCAGTATTTT
CASSMGFGTGGADTQYF
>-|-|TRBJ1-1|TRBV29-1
TGCAGCGTTGATAAACCCTCCGGGGGGGGCTTAGCAGCTTTCTTT
CSVDKPSGGGLAAFF
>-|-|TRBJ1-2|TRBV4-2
TGTGCCAGCAGCCGAGGACCGGATTACACCTTC
CASSRGPDYTF
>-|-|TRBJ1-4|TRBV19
TGTGCCAGTAGCGAGGTGGGGGCAACTAATGAAAAACTGTTTTTT
CASSEVGATNEKLFF